The 16 T cell receptor beta chains below come from one sample, sequenced in a study of cytomegalovirus exposure and HLA in healthy donors. 60 Vbeta and 13 Jbeta primers were used in PCR. Using immunoSEQ multiplex PCR, the repertoire was profiled, and TCRdb retains in-frame clones only, with some absent. The repertoire holds about 160,000 clones, with about 88% as singletons. Sequencing was performed on PBMCs. These receptors were obtained from a woman aged 18 to 35 in good health and CMV-seronegative.

This clone has more than one count but fewer than ten. The chain joins TRBV7-9 to TRBJ1-4; D not resolved. Germline CDR1 and CDR2: SEHNR and FQNEAQ (reference sequence). The CDR3 runs 15 residues. V dropped 0 bases and J dropped 5 bases, with 10 bases sitting between them. In DNA, the CDR3 is TGTGCCAGCAGCTTAGCGGGAGGAAGGAATGAAAAACTGTTTTTT. Translated: CASSLAGGRNEKLFF.

V usage is TRBV10-3 and J usage is TRBJ2-5; TRBD2 might be the D (6 bases). Deletions cut 7 bases from V and 11 bases from J, with 23 bases between. The CDR3 loop spans 14 amino acids. CDR1 and CDR2 from the germline V gene are ENHRY and SYGVKD. CDR3 DNA sequence: TGTGCCATCAATCCAACCGGGACTTTGAGGGAGCAGTACTTC. This sequence encodes CAINPTGTLREQYF.

The rearrangement joins TRBV28 to TRBJ1-2; D not certain. Germline V gene sequence: CDR1 MDHEN, CDR2 SYDVKM. Trimming pared 6 bases from V and 3 bases from J, leaving 11 bases between. The CDR3 runs to 13 residues. CDR3 DNA: TGTGCCAGCAGACCTCCCACTGACTATGGCTACACCTTC. Its protein product is CASRPPTDYGYTF.

This chain uses TRBV7-9 with TRBJ1-3, with 10 bases fitting TRBD1. The V and J ends lost 5 bases and 0 bases, in that order; junction bases with no gene match: 10. Looked up from germline, CDR1 is SEHNR and CDR2 is FQNEAQ (reference sequence). The CDR3 spans 18 residues. The CDR3 DNA is TGTGCCAGCAGCGGAGGGCACCGGACAGGGGGCTCTGGAAACACCATATATTTT. Encoded protein: CASSGGHRTGGSGNTIYF.

The CDR3 reads CASSEESNTEAFF. CDR3 nucleotides: TGTGCCAGCAGTGAAGAGAGTAACACTGAAGCTTTCTTT. V gene TRBV6-1 combines with J gene TRBJ1-1; the D is unclear. This CDR3 comprises 13 residues. The V gene lost 1 base and the J gene lost 2 bases, with 5 bases spanning the gap. Germline V CDR1 and CDR2: MNHNS, SASEGT.

The genes are TRBV10-3 and TRBJ2-3; D is unclear. With 0 bases removed from V and 5 bases from J, the gap between germline ends came to 3 bases. Per the germline V gene, CDR1 is ENHRY and CDR2 is SYGVKD. The CDR3 contains 12 residues. CDR3 sequence (DNA): TGTGCCATCAGTGAGTCCGGAGATACGCAGTATTTT. Amino acids: CAISESGDTQYF.

The genes are TRBV2 and TRBJ1-1; D may be TRBD1 (6 bases). V was clipped by 0 bases and J by 11 bases, with 13 bases between them. CDR3 length: 13 residues. Germline loops: CDR1 SNHLY, CDR2 FYNNEI. CDR3 coding DNA: TGTGCCAGCAGTGAAGCCGGGGGGCTGGGCGCTTTCTTT. Translation: CASSEAGGLGAFF. The full variable domain, completed using reference TRBV2 and TRBJ1-1, is EPEVTQTPSHQVTQMGQEVILRCVPISNHLYFYWYRQILGQKVEFLVSFYNNEISEKSEIFDDQFSVERPDGSNFTLKIRSTKLEDSAMYFCASSEAGGLGAFFGQGTRLTVV.

This sequence joins TRBV19 and TRBJ1-1; D remains ambiguous. The CDR3 is 13 residues long. The V end was cut by 1 base, the J end by 5 bases, with 8 bases between. In germline, CDR1 is LNHDA, CDR2 SQIVND (reference sequence). The CDR3 protein is CASSIGLRTEAFF. In nucleotides, the CDR3 is TGTGCCAGTAGTATAGGACTGAGGACTGAAGCTTTCTTT. Supplemented by reference TRBV19 and TRBJ1-1, the full variable domain reads DGGITQSPKYLFRKEGQNVTLSCEQNLNHDAMYWYRQDPGQGLRLIYYSQIVNDFQKGDIAEGYSVSREKKESFPLTVTSAQKNPTAFYLCASSIGLRTEAFFGQGTRLTVV.

The chain employs TRBV5-5 and TRBJ1-2; D might be TRBD1 (5 bases). V lost 2 bases, J lost 2 bases, and 13 bases lay in between. CDR1 is SGHKS, CDR2 YYEKEE, per germline (reference sequence). This CDR3 region has 15 residues. The CDR3 DNA follows: TGTGCCAGCAGCTTCGTGGACAACCGGAACTATGGCTACACCTTC. Amino acid sequence: CASSFVDNRNYGYTF.

The chain links TRBV27 to TRBJ2-1; 7 bases match TRBD2. Germline V CDR1 and CDR2: MNHEY, SMNVEV (reference sequence). The ends lost 0 bases at V and 12 bases at J; junction bases unmatched: 11. This CDR3 spans 15 amino acids. CDR3 in DNA: TGTGCCAGCAGTTTATCGACTAGCTCCCTTTTGGGGCAGTTCTTC. The encoded protein is CASSLSTSSLLGQFF.

This chain links TRBV7-8 with TRBJ2-7; a possible D gene is TRBD1 (6 bases). Germline-derived CDR1 and CDR2 are SGHVS and FQNEAQ. V dropped 3 bases and J dropped 1 base, with 16 bases sitting between them. This CDR3 has 16 residues. CDR3 DNA sequence: TGTGCCAGCAGCTTTACCGACAGGACCCGATCCTACGAGCAGTACTTC. It encodes CASSFTDRTRSYEQYF.

The chain employs TRBV25-1 and TRBJ1-1, with D possibly TRBD1 on 6 matching bases. Trimming shortened V by 4 bases and J by 2 bases, and 11 bases separated the two germline ends. From germline, CDR1 is MGHDK and CDR2 SYGVNS. This CDR3 has 14 amino acids. CDR3 sequence reads: CASSGYRDNTEAFF. For the CDR3, the DNA is TGTGCCAGCAGTGGGTACAGGGACAACACTGAAGCTTTCTTT.

The V gene is TRBV6-1, the J gene TRBJ1-6; D might be TRBD1 (6 bases). Trimming removed 8 bases at V and 9 bases at J, with 20 bases between. CDR3 length: 15 residues. CDR1 is MNHNS, CDR2 SASEGT, per germline. CDR3 nucleotide sequence: TGTGCCAGCTTTGTGGGGTCGGGCAGGGGTTCACCCCTCCACTTT. Translation: CASFVGSGRGSPLHF.

This clone was counted a few times. The V gene is TRBV7-9, the J gene TRBJ1-4; TRBD1 matches 7 bases. This CDR3 has 13 residues. With V trimmed by 8 bases and J by 5 bases, 5 bases remained unmatched. Germline V gives CDR1 SEHNR, CDR2 FQNEAQ (reference sequence). The CDR3 is CASQQGLNEKLFF. The CDR3 DNA reads TGTGCCAGCCAACAGGGGTTAAATGAAAAACTGTTTTTT.

The chain carries TRBV2 and TRBJ2-5; D not certain. Between the trimmed V and J ends, which lost 6 bases and 7 bases, there was a span of 6 bases. Germline V gives CDR1 SNHLY, CDR2 FYNNEI. The CDR3 contains 10 residues. CDR3 bases: TGTGCCAGCAGGTGGAGGACCCAGTACTTC. This sequence encodes CASRWRTQYF.

V usage is TRBV28 and J usage is TRBJ2-1; 8 bases are shared with TRBD2. The CDR3 extends over 15 amino acids. J was trimmed by 8 bases and V by 7 bases; bases with no gene match: 13. Germline CDR1 reads MDHEN; CDR2 reads SYDVKM. The CDR3 loop is CASNRGTSISHEQFF. CDR3 DNA: TGTGCCAGCAACAGAGGGACTAGTATTAGCCATGAGCAGTTCTTC.